This TCR beta chain was sequenced during a study of Ad26.COV2.S vaccination and SARS-CoV-2 variants. Turning to the study itself: Donor allocation was to the COV1001 Ad26.COV2.S trial arm.

The length of the CDR3 is 14 residues. Germline V gene sequence: CDR1 LNHNV, CDR2 YYDKDF (reference sequence). V dropped 2 bases and J dropped 4 bases, with 9 bases sitting between them. The protocol was immunoSEQ multiplex PCR, while the TCRdb copy is restricted to in-frame clones and leaves out a portion. This sample has about 350,000 clones, with roughly 89% found just once. Study-wide results and caveats: Breadth measured for non-spike TCRs was similar across vaccine and placebo recipients.

As concerns this clone: The antigen remains undetermined.

Treatment: some 20 received Ad26.COV2.S at low or high dose, single or two shots; several received placebo; per-sample allocation not given. Samples were taken on day 63 after the first vaccine or placebo injection. This clonotype originated in a person between 18 and 65 years old who received the Ad26.COV2.S COVID-19 vaccine or a placebo. The chain links TRBV15 to TRBJ1-5; no reliable D call. Sequences were derived from peripheral blood, sampled in a trial of Ad26.COV2.S vaccine versus placebo. CDR3 protein: CATSRYERNQPQHF. CDR3 in DNA: TGTGCCACCAGCAGATATGAGCGGAATCAGCCCCAGCATTTT.